These T cell receptor beta chains were read from a single sample in a study of siplizumab effects on memory and regulatory T cells. Data came from immunoSEQ multiplex PCR; TCRdb stores just in-frame clones and leaves some out. The sample carries approximately 97,000 clones, roughly nine tenths recorded once. The specimen was CD4+ T cells sorted from blood. The source of these receptors is a human donor in good health. Both conserved end residues are part of each CDR3. Each record gives: V gene, J gene, clone size, D gene, CDR3 DNA, CDR3 protein. A D gene is named only where the DNA matches it firmly. Some rows mark clone size as missing; the rest say once, few, many or name a class of expanded clone.

TRBV28	TRBJ2-4	-	-	TGTGCCAGCAGTTTAAGGGGCGGGAATCGCCAAAACATTCAGTACTTC	CASSLRGGNRQNIQYF
TRBV6-5	TRBJ1-2	-	-	TGTGCCAGCAGCTCCCGGGGACACCTTATTGGCTACACCTTC	CASSSRGHLIGYTF
TRBV28	TRBJ2-3	once	TRBD1	TGTGCCATTCAGACAGGGAGCACAGATACGCAGTATTTT	CAIQTGSTDTQYF
TRBV7-6	TRBJ1-1	-	-	TGTGCCAGCAGCTTTGGAAGAAACACTGAAGCTTTCTTT	CASSFGRNTEAFF
TRBV6-5	TRBJ2-5	-	TRBD2	TGTGCCAGCAGTAGACTAGCGGGAGGGCAAGAGACCCAGTACTTC	CASSRLAGGQETQYF
TRBV28	TRBJ1-1	-	TRBD1	TGTGCCAGCAGTTCCCCGACAGGGACGTTCCAAAGCACTGAAGCTTTCTTT	CASSSPTGTFQSTEAFF
TRBV27	TRBJ1-6	-	-	TGTGCCAGCAGTTTATCGGCCGGCTCCGAGTATAATTCACCCCTCCACTTT	CASSLSAGSEYNSPLHF
TRBV28	TRBJ1-1	-	-	TGTGCCAGCAGACCTCCAGGGTTCACTGAAGCTTTCTTT	CASRPPGFTEAFF
TRBV5-4	TRBJ2-7	-	-	TGTGCCAGCAGCTTGTTAGACTCCTACGAGCAGTACTTC	CASSLLDSYEQYF
TRBV5-6	TRBJ2-2	-	TRBD1	TGTGCCAGCAGCGGTCACACAGGGGCGAACACCGGGGAGCTGTTTTTT	CASSGHTGANTGELFF
TRBV30	TRBJ2-7	-	-	TGTGCCTGGGATTCCGGGCAAATGATGGGCGAGCAGTACTTC	CAWDSGQMMGEQYF
TRBV28	TRBJ2-2	-	TRBD1	TGTGCCAGCAGTAACAGGGGTTCCGGGGAGCTGTTTTTT	CASSNRGSGELFF
TRBV7-9	TRBJ2-5	-	-	TGTGCCAGCACCCCGCGGGAGACCCAGTACTTC	CASTPRETQYF
TRBV27	TRBJ1-2	few	-	TGTGCCAGCAGTTTTGCTGGACAGAACTATGGCTACACCTTC	CASSFAGQNYGYTF
TRBV7-3	TRBJ2-3	-	-	TGTGCCAGCAGTCAAGGGGTATTCAGGGGAGGCACAGATACGCAGTATTTT	CASSQGVFRGGTDTQYF
TRBV7-3	TRBJ2-2	-	-	TGTGCCAGCAGGGGAACCGGGGAGCTGTTTTTT	CASRGTGELFF
TRBV7-6	TRBJ2-5	-	-	TGTGCCAGCAGCCGGGAACAGGGCCGGGGGGAGACCCAGTACTTC	CASSREQGRGETQYF
TRBV5-6	TRBJ1-4	-	TRBD1	TGTGCCAGCAGCTCGACTGGGACAGGGTCTAATGAAAAACTGTTTTTT	CASSSTGTGSNEKLFF
TRBV6-5	TRBJ1-1	once	TRBD1	TGTGCCAGCAGTCGCAGGGGGCGAATGAACACTGAAGCTTTCTTT	CASSRRGRMNTEAFF
TRBV2	TRBJ2-2	once	-	TGTGCCAGCACGAGCAACCGGAACACCGGGGAGCTGTTTTTT	CASTSNRNTGELFF
TRBV28	TRBJ1-5	-	-	TGTGCCAGCAGCAGACGAGGCACCCCCAATCAGCCCCAGCATTTT	CASSRRGTPNQPQHF
TRBV18	TRBJ2-5	-	-	TGTGCCAGCTCTCACCAAGAGACCCAGTACTTC	CASSHQETQYF
TRBV1	TRBJ2-1	-	-	TGCACCAGCAGCCAAAGGGGGCGGATGCGGGAGGGGGGCAATGAGCAGTTCTTC	CTSSQRGRMREGGNEQFF
TRBV27	TRBJ1-2	-	-	TGTGCCAGCAGTTTAGGCCCGAACTATGGCTACACCTTC	CASSLGPNYGYTF
TRBV18	TRBJ2-1	-	-	TGTGCCAGCTCCTTCAAGGACACTTCCTACAATGAGCAGTTCTTC	CASSFKDTSYNEQFF
TRBV7-3	TRBJ2-1	once	-	TGTGCCAGCAGCTTAACCAACAGCTACAATGAGCAGTTCTTC	CASSLTNSYNEQFF
TRBV28	TRBJ1-2	-	TRBD1	TGTGCCAGCAGTTCCCTTCTCGCTAGTGGGGACAGGGGGAGTGGTGGCTACACCTTC	CASSSLLASGDRGSGGYTF
TRBV28	TRBJ2-4	-	TRBD2	TGTGCCAGCAGTGCTGGACTAGCTGTAAACATTCAGTACTTC	CASSAGLAVNIQYF
TRBV5-1	TRBJ2-5	-	-	TGCGCCAGCAGCAACCCACAGGGAGAAGAGACCCAGTACTTC	CASSNPQGEETQYF
TRBV4-1	TRBJ2-7	-	TRBD2	TGCGCCACCGCAAGCGGGAGAAGGAGCGAGCAGTACTTC	CATASGRRSEQYF
TRBV5-6	TRBJ2-5	few	-	TGTGCCAGCAGCTTATCGGAGACCCAGTACTTC	CASSLSETQYF
TRBV7-3	TRBJ2-5	-	-	TGTGCCAGCAGCTTAACGGGGGGTCAAGAGACCCAGTACTTC	CASSLTGGQETQYF
TRBV14	TRBJ1-1	-	TRBD1	TGTGCCAGCAGCCAAGATCGGGACAGGGTATCGGCTTTCTTT	CASSQDRDRVSAFF
TRBV7-9	TRBJ1-5	-	-	TGTGCCAGCAGCTTAGGGCAAGGAATGCCCCAGCATTTT	CASSLGQGMPQHF
TRBV30	TRBJ2-7	-	-	TGTGCCTGGAGTTTAGGCGGGAAAACAGCCTACGAGCAGTACTTC	CAWSLGGKTAYEQYF
TRBV6-5	TRBJ2-7	once	-	TGTGCCAGCAGTTCCTTTAGGAGCTCCTACGAGCAGTACTTC	CASSSFRSSYEQYF
TRBV5-1	TRBJ2-3	-	-	TGCGCCAGCAGCCCAATGAGCGACACAGATACGCAGTATTTT	CASSPMSDTDTQYF
TRBV6-1	TRBJ2-7	-	-	TGTGCCAGCCATCCACGGGGGGCATACGAGCAGTACTTC	CASHPRGAYEQYF
TRBV9	TRBJ2-7	-	TRBD2	TGTGCCAGCAGCGTAGACGGACTAGCGGGGAATCGGGAGCAGTACTTC	CASSVDGLAGNREQYF
TRBV5-1	TRBJ1-5	-	TRBD1	TGCGCCAGCAGCCAGGGACAGGGGGATCAGCCCCAGCATTTT	CASSQGQGDQPQHF
TRBV5-1	TRBJ2-5	-	-	TGCGCCAGCAGAGGTGAACAGGCCTCAGCCCAGTACTTC	CASRGEQASAQYF
TRBV4-2	TRBJ2-7	-	TRBD2	TGTGCCAGCAGCCAAGCAGCGGGACTAGGAGCCTCCGAGCAGTACTTC	CASSQAAGLGASEQYF
TRBV30	TRBJ1-5	-	-	TGTGCCTGGAGTGTAGGGTCCTCCCTAAGCAATCAGCCCCAGCATTTT	CAWSVGSSLSNQPQHF
TRBV7-8	TRBJ1-4	-	-	TGTGCCAGCAGCTTAGCCGTCCCAGGGACTAATGAAAAACTGTTTTTT	CASSLAVPGTNEKLFF
TRBV28	TRBJ1-5	-	-	TGTGCCAGCAGTTATACAGGGTCTTCTCAGCCCCAGCATTTT	CASSYTGSSQPQHF
TRBV28	TRBJ1-5	-	-	TGTGCCAGCAGTCCACAGTTGGGCGGAGGCCAGCCCCAGCATTTT	CASSPQLGGGQPQHF
TRBV5-1	TRBJ2-2	few	-	TGCGCCAGCAGTAACGGAGGGAACACCGGGGAGCTGTTTTTT	CASSNGGNTGELFF
TRBV25-1	TRBJ1-5	-	-	TGTGCCAGCAGTGCAATGGGGGAATTCTCGCCCCAGCATTTT	CASSAMGEFSPQHF
TRBV28	TRBJ1-4	-	-	TGTGCCAGCGGATTCCCCCTGGCCTCCGCAACTAATGAAAAACTGTTTTTT	CASGFPLASATNEKLFF
TRBV5-1	TRBJ1-1	-	-	TGCGCCAGCAGCCGGGACTCTACCGGCACTGAAGCTTTCTTT	CASSRDSTGTEAFF
TRBV28	TRBJ2-7	-	-	TGTGCCAGCAGGCCAAGGTTTGCGAACTACGAGCAGTACTTC	CASRPRFANYEQYF
TRBV2	TRBJ2-2	-	-	TGTGCCAGCACTCAGACGGGGGAGTCCGGGGAGCTGTTTTTT	CASTQTGESGELFF
TRBV11-2	TRBJ2-2	few	-	TGTGCCAGCAGCTTAGTGGCGGGGAACACCGGGGAGCTGTTTTTT	CASSLVAGNTGELFF
TRBV6-4	TRBJ2-3	-	-	TGTGCCAGCAGGGGGGTAGGGGATACGCAGTATTTT	CASRGVGDTQYF
TRBV5-1	TRBJ2-1	once	-	TGCGCCAGCAGCTTGTGGACAGTCAATGAGCAGTTCTTC	CASSLWTVNEQFF
TRBV18	TRBJ1-2	-	-	TGTGCCAGCTCACCAAGGTCGGGGGATAACTATGGCTACACCTTC	CASSPRSGDNYGYTF
TRBV30	TRBJ1-5	few	-	TGTGCCTGGAGTACCGTCCAGGCGGGACAGCCCCAGCATTTT	CAWSTVQAGQPQHF
TRBV14	TRBJ1-4	-	-	TGTGCCAGCAGCCGCCGGGAGGTGGGTGAAAAACTGTTTTTT	CASSRREVGEKLFF
TRBV6-6	TRBJ1-4	-	-	TGTGCCAGCAGTTACTCGTCGGGGGATGAAAAACTGTTTTTT	CASSYSSGDEKLFF